Listed below are T cell receptor beta chains from one sample, sequenced in a study of graft-versus-host responses after intestinal transplantation. Method: immunoSEQ multiplex PCR; TCRdb's copy keeps in-frame clones and lacks some. The table records over 100,000 clones, roughly 95% of them present only once. No antigen is known for these receptors. This specimen was unstimulated CD8+ T cells sorted from spleen or lymph node cells, taken before intestinal transplant. These receptors all stem from a human donor who received an intestinal transplant. Both conserved end residues are part of each CDR3. D genes are given only for firm matches. Clone size appears in some rows only: once, few, many, or a class for an expanded clone.

D gene: .
clone size: .
V gene: TRBV4-2
J gene: TRBJ1-1
CDR3 DNA: TGTGCCAGCAGCCCCCTTGGGATCCTGAACACTGAAGCTTTCTTT
CDR3 protein: CASSPLGILNTEAFF

D gene: TRBD1
clone size: .
V gene: TRBV30
J gene: TRBJ1-1
CDR3 DNA: TGTGCCTGGAGTTCACCGGGACAGCCGAACACTGAAGCTTTCTTT
CDR3 protein: CAWSSPGQPNTEAFF

D gene: .
clone size: .
V gene: TRBV2
J gene: TRBJ2-7
CDR3 DNA: TGTGCCAGCAGTGGGGACGTACCATACGAGCAGTACTTC
CDR3 protein: CASSGDVPYEQYF

D gene: .
clone size: .
V gene: TRBV11-2
J gene: TRBJ2-1
CDR3 DNA: TGTGCCAGCAGCTTGGGACCCAGCGATGAGCAGTTCTTC
CDR3 protein: CASSLGPSDEQFF

D gene: TRBD1
clone size: .
V gene: TRBV10-3
J gene: TRBJ2-1
CDR3 DNA: TGTGCCATCAGTGAGGGGACAGGGAACTACAATGAGCAGTTCTTC
CDR3 protein: CAISEGTGNYNEQFF

D gene: .
clone size: once
V gene: TRBV27
J gene: TRBJ2-1
CDR3 DNA: TGTGCCAGCAGTTTAGGGCAGAACAATGAGCAGTTCTTC
CDR3 protein: CASSLGQNNEQFF

D gene: .
clone size: .
V gene: TRBV29-1
J gene: TRBJ1-2
CDR3 DNA: TGCAGCGCGCCCCACGGGGGCAATGGCTACACCTTC
CDR3 protein: CSAPHGGNGYTF

D gene: TRBD1
clone size: .
V gene: TRBV5-5
J gene: TRBJ2-1
CDR3 DNA: TGTGCCAGCAGCGATTCCGGGACAGGTCACAATGAGCAGTTCTTC
CDR3 protein: CASSDSGTGHNEQFF

D gene: .
clone size: .
V gene: TRBV5-1
J gene: TRBJ2-7
CDR3 DNA: TGCGCCAGCAGCTTGGAAGTGGGGTCCCCAGTTGAGCAGTACTTC
CDR3 protein: CASSLEVGSPVEQYF

D gene: .
clone size: once
V gene: TRBV12-5
J gene: TRBJ1-2
CDR3 DNA: TGTGCTAGTGGTTTGGAAAGGGGTCGGGACGGCTACACCTTC
CDR3 protein: CASGLERGRDGYTF

D gene: .
clone size: .
V gene: TRBV15
J gene: TRBJ2-3
CDR3 DNA: TGTGCCACCAGCAGCGTCGGTAGCACAGATACGCAGTATTTT
CDR3 protein: CATSSVGSTDTQYF

D gene: .
clone size: .
V gene: TRBV25-1
J gene: TRBJ1-1
CDR3 DNA: TGTGCCAGCAACTATGACAGGAGCACTGAAGCTTTCTTT
CDR3 protein: CASNYDRSTEAFF

D gene: TRBD1
clone size: once
V gene: TRBV9
J gene: TRBJ1-4
CDR3 DNA: TGTGCCAGCAGCGCCATCCCGGGACAGGGGCAGGTTGGCGAAAAACTGTTTTTT
CDR3 protein: CASSAIPGQGQVGEKLFF

D gene: TRBD1
clone size: .
V gene: TRBV27
J gene: TRBJ2-7
CDR3 DNA: TGTGCCAGCAGTCAGGGGACAGACTACGAGCAGTACTTC
CDR3 protein: CASSQGTDYEQYF

D gene: .
clone size: .
V gene: TRBV6-5
J gene: TRBJ2-7
CDR3 DNA: TGTGCCAGCACCCCACCGGACAGCATGCCCTACGAGCAGTACTTC
CDR3 protein: CASTPPDSMPYEQYF

D gene: .
clone size: .
V gene: TRBV28
J gene: TRBJ1-5
CDR3 DNA: TGTGCCAGCAGTTTTGACGGCTTAAATCAGCCCCAGCATTTT
CDR3 protein: CASSFDGLNQPQHF

D gene: TRBD2
clone size: .
V gene: TRBV27
J gene: TRBJ2-1
CDR3 DNA: TGTGCCAGCAGTTTATGGCTAGCGGGGATCAATGAGCAGTTCTTC
CDR3 protein: CASSLWLAGINEQFF

D gene: .
clone size: .
V gene: TRBV7-4
J gene: TRBJ1-2
CDR3 DNA: TGTGCCAGCAGCTTAGAGGAGGGGGGTGGCTACACCTTC
CDR3 protein: CASSLEEGGGYTF

D gene: .
clone size: few
V gene: TRBV2
J gene: TRBJ1-3
CDR3 DNA: TGTGCCGGCCGGGGGATGGGAAACACCATATATTTT
CDR3 protein: CAGRGMGNTIYF

D gene: TRBD1
clone size: .
V gene: TRBV7-6
J gene: TRBJ2-7
CDR3 DNA: TGTGCCAGCAGTGCCGGGACAGACACCTACGAGCAGTACTTC
CDR3 protein: CASSAGTDTYEQYF

D gene: .
clone size: .
V gene: TRBV10-2
J gene: TRBJ2-7
CDR3 DNA: TGCGCCAGCAGTGATCGGGGACTCATCTCCTACGAGCAGTACTTC
CDR3 protein: CASSDRGLISYEQYF

D gene: .
clone size: .
V gene: TRBV5-5
J gene: TRBJ1-4
CDR3 DNA: TGTGCCAGCAGGGAGCCGGGACGGATAAAACTGTTTTTT
CDR3 protein: CASREPGRIKLFF

D gene: .
clone size: .
V gene: TRBV15
J gene: TRBJ1-5
CDR3 DNA: TGTGCCACCAGTAGCTCTCCCAATCAGCCCCAGCATTTT
CDR3 protein: CATSSSPNQPQHF

D gene: .
clone size: few
V gene: TRBV7-9
J gene: TRBJ2-1
CDR3 DNA: TGTGCCAGCAGCCACTCCATTGAGCAGTTCTTC
CDR3 protein: CASSHSIEQFF

D gene: .
clone size: .
V gene: TRBV19
J gene: TRBJ1-1
CDR3 DNA: TGTGCCAGTAGTATGGAGGACAGACCGAACACTGAAGCTTTCTTT
CDR3 protein: CASSMEDRPNTEAFF

D gene: .
clone size: few
V gene: TRBV4-3
J gene: TRBJ1-1
CDR3 DNA: TGCGCCAGCAGCCAAGTGGCTCATTTCAACACTGAAGCTTTCTTT
CDR3 protein: CASSQVAHFNTEAFF

D gene: .
clone size: .
V gene: TRBV5-1
J gene: TRBJ2-3
CDR3 DNA: TGCGCCAGCAGCCCGTTTAGCGGCAGCACAGATACGCAGTATTTT
CDR3 protein: CASSPFSGSTDTQYF

D gene: .
clone size: .
V gene: TRBV11-2
J gene: TRBJ2-7
CDR3 DNA: TGTGCCAGCAGCTCTTCTGGGTCCTACGAGCAGTACTTC
CDR3 protein: CASSSSGSYEQYF